This T cell receptor (beta chain) originates from a study of T cell responses to AZD1222 COVID-19 vaccine. The germline gives CDR1 LGHNA, CDR2 YNFKEQ. V lost 3 bases, J lost 5 bases, and 16 bases stayed unmatched. This CDR3 contains 19 residues. The table came from immunoSEQ multiplex PCR; TCRdb's copy has only in-frame clones and leaves some out. Seen here are 86,000 or so clones, about nine tenths observed once, and the top ten hold 2.2%. The chain employs TRBV4-2 and TRBJ2-1; TRBD2 aligns across 10 bases. The clonotype was recovered from an adult in good health. Sequencing was performed on peripheral blood, taken on day 0 of AZD1222 vaccination. CDR3 amino acids: CASSHLGASGSWGDNEQFF. CDR3 nucleotide sequence: TGTGCCAGCAGCCACCTTGGGGCTAGCGGGAGTTGGGGGGACAATGAGCAGTTCTTC.